At least ten counts were recorded for the clone carrying this T cell receptor (beta chain). What it recognizes is unknown. The sample originates from a study of T-cell memory formation after mild COVID-19. Via MiXCR, TCRdb re-called the 5' RACE reads, giving one row per CDR3 protein. The sample yields fewer than 450,000 distinct CDR3 sequences, under 25% seen once. Regarding the study as a whole: CD4+ contracting clones lay mainly in CM and EM, CD8+ ones in EMRA. The authors left the SARS-CoV-2 specificity of second-wave clones peaking on day 37 unconfirmed. The finding that pre-infection memory included some responding clones suggested that cross-reactive memory joined.

The length of the CDR3 is 13 residues. Germline V gene lookup returns CDR1 SGHTA and CDR2 FQGNSA. V was shortened by 1 base and J by 7 bases, with 8 bases between the two germline ends. V is TRBV7-2 and J is TRBJ2-1; D gene unclear. The sequencing input was PBMCs or a T cell subset sorted from them (not recorded which). This clonotype was sampled from an adult woman who had mild COVID-19 (a few samples of this study predate the infection). Cell type and time point are not known. CDR3 nucleotide sequence: TGTGCCAGCAGCTTAGGGCGGCCTAATGAGCAGTTCTTC. Protein: CASSLGRPNEQFF.